This TCR beta chain was obtained from a study of regulatory T cells in long-lasting Graves disease listed by TCRdb under 2021. A note on the overall study: Antithyroid drugs had been taken for less than 3 months by newly diagnosed Graves' disease patients. The study was conducted in China and was registered as a clinical trial. Peripheral blood TCR sequencing and RNA sequencing compared persistent Graves' disease patients with newly diagnosed Graves' disease patients. A total of approximately 35 samples were covered by TCR sequencing, comprising some 13 persistent and around 20 newly diagnosed Graves' disease patients. Broader findings and caveats from the paper: Sequencing and analysis were limited to the TCR beta chain. Peripheral blood alone was examined, since thyroid tissue, which constituted the primary lesion, could not be accessed. Compared with newly diagnosed patients, persistent Graves' disease patients had lower TCR Shannon entropy and fewer highly expanded clones, which suggests clonal expansion. Preferential use of TRBV28, TRBJ1-2 and TRBJ2-5 was observed in persistent disease, whereas TRBV20-1 and TRBJ2-1 were favored in newly diagnosed disease. The small sample size was acknowledged by the authors as a limitation that may reduce accuracy. Patients with persistent disease shared more public clonotypes (about 2,700) than newly diagnosed patients did (more than 900).

This clonotype was recorded at least ten times. The antigen it binds to is not known. Per-nucleotide qualities are absent, and no much larger clonotype sits a single base away. The meaning of the sample's time point label: newly diagnosed GD, antithyroid drugs for less than 3 months. RNA was extracted from PBMCs in TRIzol for both TCR sequencing and RNA sequencing. The diagnosis of Graves' disease was made according to American Thyroid Association guidelines. Patients for the study were recruited at an endocrinology department in Xi'an, China. Each patient gave about 10 milliliters of peripheral blood, collected in an EDTA anticoagulant tube. Ficoll Paque Plus density gradient separation was used to isolate PBMCs, and no additional T cell sorting was done. RNA quality was checked with an Agilent 2100 Bioanalyzer and agarose gel, and concentration with a NanoDrop 2000. The CDR3 has 12 amino acids, counting the end cysteine and phenylalanine. Solely the CDR3 DNA is kept, with 36 bases framed from the first base. For CDR1 and CDR2, the germline V gene lists SGHAT and FQNNGV. A distance of 3 bases separates the germline ends of V and J, which lose 0 bases and 3 bases respectively.

The library was generated by multiplex PCR. The sequencing machine was an Illumina HiSeq 4000. TCR beta libraries were built with iRepertoire HTBI primers and Arm-PCR amplification of CDR3 regions. Before sequencing, the PCR products underwent gel purification. On the authors' methods: A total of around 59 TRBV and under 15 TRBJ segments were identified across samples and were used for gene usage analysis of CDR3 amino acid clonotypes. Filtered high-quality paired reads were merged into contigs using COPE and FqMerger. BLAST was used to align contigs to IMGT TRBV, TRBD and TRBJ reference genes, with CDR3 defined following IMGT. Any clonotype with a frequency above 0.1% was counted as a highly expanded clone. Shannon entropy was used to measure repertoire diversity, and the Gini coefficient was used to measure V-J evenness. A clonotype was considered public if more than one individual shared it. TCRdb reran the public reads through fastp at Q25 and MiXCR, keeping productive beta chains. Rows matching on CDR3 protein sequence are summarized as one entry with the most common DNA and genes. What appears here as the V and J calls and clone size reflects TCRdb's work, not the paper's. The sample includes 350,000 to 400,000 distinct CDR3 sequences, with around 15% observed a single time. The ten largest clones represent 20% to 25% of the sample.

Separately, the same data were catalogued under a study of T cells in Graves' hyperthyroidism and ophthalmopathy. The second publication reports: Graves' hyperthyroidism was defined as stable when no progression to ophthalmopathy occurred over 18 months of follow-up. The hyperthyroidism patients were between 18 and 65 years old and newly diagnosed, with a disease duration of less than 2 months. The study excluded patients with uncontrolled infections, other autoimmune diseases, pregnancy or lactation. Diagnoses were based on clinical symptoms, serum thyroxine and TRAb, thyroid ultrasound and orbital computed tomography. The first round of RT-PCR for the TCR CDR3 was performed with the HTBI primer set and the Qiagen OneStep RT-PCR kit. Most expanded thyroid clonotypes (frequency above 0.001) were also found in blood, which suggests that blood repertoires may mirror thyroid immune responses. A model built on a 13 V-J signature distinguished ophthalmopathy from stable hyperthyroidism, reaching roughly 88% sensitivity and 81.08% specificity in cross-validation and 80%/75% in testing. In validation, progression to ophthalmopathy was predicted by the model with 70% to 71% sensitivity and around 76% specificity, a median of roughly 6 months before onset. A discovery cohort of about a hundred patients, 43 with Graves' ophthalmopathy and about 58 with stable Graves' hyperthyroidism, was used to find distinguishing TCR V-J signatures. An independent validation cohort of under 20 hyperthyroidism patients and about 15 patients who later progressed to ophthalmopathy tested prospective prediction of ophthalmopathy. The roughly 91 discovery patients were randomly split 7:3 into training and test sets. Thyroid tissue and blood T-cell repertoires from six Graves' hyperthyroidism patients were also compared in the study. Once sampling was done, hyperthyroidism patients were given methimazole at a starting dose of 30 mg daily, whereas ophthalmopathy patients were given high-dose intravenous methylprednisolone. A second multiplex PCR round built the libraries, followed by size selection and purification. Paired-end sequencing of the libraries was performed with 100 bp reads on an Illumina HiSeq2000. SOAPnuke was used to process the raw data, with reads discarded if the reads contained adapters or uncalled bases, had a mean Phred below 15, or lacked an exact constant-primer or identifier match. High-quality paired reads were merged with COPE v1.2.5, and unique nucleotide sequences were defined as clonotypes. MiTCR v1.1 was used to align clonotypes to the IMGT TRBV, TRBD and TRBJ reference segments. Only V-J combinations with frequency above 0.0001, covering 98% to 99.2% of repertoires, were analysed. The TCS score was defined as the ratio of F50 (clonal expansion) to E x V (chaos), calculated using BLOSUM62-based TCRdist between CDR3 peptides within each V-J. Welch's t-statistics and random forest reduced fewer than 600 V-J features to 13, which were used in a naive Bayes classifier (R e1071). No statistical method was used to set the sample size in advance, and investigators knew the group allocation. According to the paper, TCR Vbeta CDR3 sequencing was carried out on 135 peripheral blood samples, which came from about 45 ophthalmopathy, approximately 78 hyperthyroidism and roughly 17 progressor patients.

The receptor's source is a young woman with Graves disease. Donor details come from another sample of the same person, matched by shared clones. The chain couples TRBV11-2 to TRBJ2-7; the D gene lacks a confident call. This specimen was peripheral blood mononuclear cells (PBMCs), taken at new diagnosis, from a patient treated with antithyroid drugs. The CDR3 region: CASSLDNYEQYF. The DNA sequence reads TGTGCCAGCAGCTTAGATAACTACGAGCAGTACTTC.